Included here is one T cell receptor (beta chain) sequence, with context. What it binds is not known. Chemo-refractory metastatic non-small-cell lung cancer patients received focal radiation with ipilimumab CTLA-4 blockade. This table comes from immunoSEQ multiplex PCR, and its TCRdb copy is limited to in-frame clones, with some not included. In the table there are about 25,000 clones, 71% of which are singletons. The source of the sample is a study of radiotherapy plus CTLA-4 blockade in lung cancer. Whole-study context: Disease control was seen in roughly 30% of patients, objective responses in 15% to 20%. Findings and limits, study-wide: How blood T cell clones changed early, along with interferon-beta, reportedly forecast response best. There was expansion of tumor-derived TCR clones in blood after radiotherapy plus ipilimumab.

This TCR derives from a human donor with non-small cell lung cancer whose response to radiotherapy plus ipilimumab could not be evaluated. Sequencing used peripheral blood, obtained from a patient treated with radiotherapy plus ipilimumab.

The CDR3 coding sequence is TGTGCCAGCAGCTTAGTTTCTGGTCTAGCGGCTAACACAGATACGCAGTATTTT. Protein product: CASSLVSGLAANTDTQYF. This chain joins TRBV7-9 and TRBJ2-3, with 7 bases aligning to TRBD2. CDR3 length equals 18 residues. The germline CDR1 and CDR2 sequences are SEHNR and FQNEAQ (reference sequence). V dropped 1 base and J dropped 2; count of bases not matched to a gene: 12. Full variable domain (rest looked up from reference TRBV7-9 and TRBJ2-3): DTGVSQNPRHKITKRGQNVTFRCDPISEHNRLYWYRQTLGQGPEFLTYFQNEAQLEKSRLLSDRFSAERPKGSFSTLEIQRTEQGDSAMYLCASSLVSGLAANTDTQYFGPGTRLTVL.